A single sample is the source of the 17 T cell receptor beta chains below, sequenced in a study of cytomegalovirus exposure and HLA in healthy donors. The PCR was carried out with 60 Vbeta primers and 13 Jbeta primers. Produced via immunoSEQ multiplex PCR; TCRdb's table is partial and in-frame only. The profile covers about 100,000 clones, with 73% appearing a single time and 3% to 4% taken by the ten largest. The material sequenced was PBMCs. These receptors all stem from a man aged 35 to 55 in good health and CMV-seronegative.

The V gene is TRBV19, the J gene TRBJ1-5; D possibly corresponds to TRBD1 (5 bases). V dropped 2 bases and J dropped 11 bases, with 19 bases sitting between them. Germline CDR1 is LNHDA and CDR2 is SQIVND (reference sequence). This CDR3 has 15 amino acids. The chain's CDR3 is CASSISPLYGAAQHF. In DNA form, the CDR3 reads TGTGCCAGTAGTATATCCCCCTTATATGGGGCCGCCCAGCATTTT.

This chain uses TRBV27 with TRBJ2-1; 12 nucleotides line up with TRBD2. Trimming cost V 5 bases and J 9 bases; bases outside gene matches: 11. Germline V gene lookup returns CDR1 MNHEY and CDR2 SMNVEV (reference sequence). This CDR3 region has 16 residues. DNA of the CDR3: TGTGCCAGCAGTAACCTAGCGGGGGGGCAACTCGTTGAGCAGTTCTTC. Its protein is CASSNLAGGQLVEQFF.

This clone was recorded only once. This chain connects TRBV5-6 to TRBJ2-2; 7 bases fit TRBD2. The CDR3 has 16 residues. Trimming took 5 bases from V and 5 from J; bases not matched to a gene: 12. CDR1 and CDR2 from the germline V gene are SGHDT and YYEEEE. CDR3 region: CASRYFTSVGTGELFF. CDR3 DNA: TGTGCCAGCAGATACTTCACTAGCGTAGGTACCGGGGAGCTGTTTTTT.

The rearrangement uses TRBV7-9 and TRBJ1-2; a weak D match, TRBD1 (6 bases). The ends were cut back, 2 bases at V and 7 bases at J, with 8 bases in the middle. Germline CDR1 reads SEHNR; CDR2 reads FQNEAQ (reference sequence). The CDR3 runs to 12 residues. The CDR3 spells CASSLTGSGYTF. The DNA for the CDR3 is TGTGCCAGCAGCTTAACAGGGTCTGGCTACACCTTC.

About this clone itself: This CDR3 is also generated by other DNA sequences in the sample. As DNA, the CDR3 is TGCGCCAGCAGCTGGTTAGCGGGGGGGCTCAATGAGCAGTTCTTC. Its protein is CASSWLAGGLNEQFF. This sequence joins TRBV5-1 and TRBJ2-1; TRBD2 matches at 11 bases. Germline V gives CDR1 SGHRS, CDR2 YFSETQ. This CDR3 comprises 15 residues. J gave up 6 bases and V 3 bases, and 5 bases lay outside the gene matches.

The rearrangement links TRBV5-1 to TRBJ1-2, with D uncertain. Germline V lookup: CDR1 SGHRS, CDR2 YFSETQ. V dropped 0 bases and J dropped 6 bases, with 12 bases sitting between them. CDR3 length equals 14 residues. The CDR3 spells CASSLEGRRDGYTF. CDR3 sequence (DNA): TGCGCCAGCAGCTTGGAGGGCAGGAGGGATGGCTACACCTTC.

Remarks on this clone: Other DNA sequences in this specimen translate into the identical CDR3. V and J are TRBV7-2 and TRBJ2-2; tentatively, D is TRBD2 (7 bases). Germline V lookup: CDR1 SGHTA, CDR2 FQGNSA. Between the trimmed V and J ends, which lost 1 base and 8 bases, there was a span of 11 bases. The CDR3 runs to 14 residues. The DNA for the CDR3 is TGTGCCAGCAGCTTAGTCGGGGGGCCGGGGGAGCTGTTTTTT. Encoded protein: CASSLVGGPGELFF.

This chain joins TRBV5-1 and TRBJ1-1; 7 bases map to TRBD1. The CDR3 covers 13 residues. With V trimmed by 4 bases and J by 6 bases, 6 bases remained unmatched. The germline V gene has CDR1 SGHRS and CDR2 YFSETQ. Here the CDR3 reads CASSPGTVPEAFF. CDR3 DNA sequence: TGCGCCAGCAGCCCTGGGACAGTTCCTGAAGCTTTCTTT.

This sequence joins TRBV18 and TRBJ1-2, with a weak D call TRBD1 (5 bases). Deletions cut 3 bases from V and 1 base from J, with 18 bases between. The CDR3 contains 17 residues. The germline V gene encodes CDR1 KGHSH and CDR2 LQKENI. The CDR3 nucleotides are TGTGCCAGCTCACCCTTCGGGGGGGGATTGGTTAACTATGGCTACACCTTC. The encoded protein is CASSPFGGGLVNYGYTF. The full variable domain, with the rest looked up from reference TRBV18 and TRBJ1-2, is NAGVMQNPRHLVRRRGQEARLRCSPMKGHSHVYWYRQLPEEGLKFMVYLQKENIIDESGMPKERFSAEFPKEGPSILRIQQVVRGDSAAYFCASSPFGGGLVNYGYTFGSGTRLTVV.

V and J are TRBV6-5 and TRBJ2-5; TRBD1 matches 8 bases. The germline V gene has CDR1 MNHEY and CDR2 SVGAGI. CDR3 length equals 15 residues. V trimming: 6 bases; J trimming: 5 bases; junction bases outside the gene matches: 11. CDR3 sequence: CASRPLGRGRETQYF. CDR3 nucleotides: TGTGCCAGCAGACCACTGGGCAGGGGGCGCGAGACCCAGTACTTC.

As DNA, the CDR3 is TGTGCCAGCAGCCGGGGCTTAAACACTGAAGCTTTCTTT. Its translation is CASSRGLNTEAFF. The V and J genes are TRBV4-2 and TRBJ1-1, with TRBD1 as a possible D gene (5 bases). The germline CDR1 and CDR2 sequences are LGHNA and YNFKEQ. Trimming removed 4 bases from V and 2 bases from J, with 8 bases in between. The CDR3 length is 13 residues.

The chain combines TRBV7-9 with TRBJ2-3, with TRBD2 as a possible D gene (6 bases). The CDR3 has 14 residues. With 5 bases removed from V and 3 bases from J, the gap between germline ends came to 12 bases. Germline assignment: CDR1 SEHNR and CDR2 FQNEAQ (reference sequence). The CDR3: CASSQTSPTDTQYF. DNA of the CDR3: TGTGCCAGCAGCCAGACTAGTCCTACAGATACGCAGTATTTT.

The table lists this clone with a few counts. The V call is TRBV4-2, the J call TRBJ1-2; TRBD1 agrees at 8 bases. V was clipped by 4 bases and J by 6 bases; unmatched bases: 10. CDR1 is LGHNA, CDR2 YNFKEQ, per germline. The CDR3 is 15 amino acids. The DNA of the CDR3 is TGTGCCAGCAGCCTCAAGGAGGACAGGGTAGATGGCTACACCTTC. Amino acids: CASSLKEDRVDGYTF.

This sequence joins TRBV4-3 and TRBJ2-7; tentative D call: TRBD1 (6 bases). The V end was cut by 5 bases, the J end by 5 bases, with 16 bases between. The CDR3 runs to 14 residues. Germline V gene lookup returns CDR1 LGHNA and CDR2 YSLEER. This chain's CDR3 is CASSYLTGNDEQYF. The CDR3, as DNA: TGCGCCAGCAGCTATCTTACAGGGAACGACGAGCAGTACTTC.

The rearrangement uses TRBV5-6 and TRBJ2-2; tentatively, D is TRBD2 (6 bases). V was trimmed by 4 bases and J by 0 bases, leaving 19 bases between them. CDR3 length equals 18 residues. Germline CDR1 and CDR2: SGHDT and YYEEEE. The CDR3 region has the DNA TGTGCCAGCAGCACCCCTACCGGACTACCTTCGAACACCGGGGAGCTGTTTTTT. It translates to CASSTPTGLPSNTGELFF. Complete variable domain (other parts from reference TRBV5-6 and TRBJ2-2): DAGVTQSPTHLIKTRGQQVTLRCSPKSGHDTVSWYQQALGQGPQFIFQYYEEEERQRGNFPDRFSGHQFPNYSSELNVNALLLGDSALYLCASSTPTGLPSNTGELFFGEGSRLTVL.

This clone was found a few times. The rearrangement uses TRBV5-5 and TRBJ2-7, with 11 bases that match TRBD2. This CDR3 has 15 residues. Germline lookup yields CDR1 SGHKS and CDR2 YYEKEE (reference sequence). V shed 0 bases, J shed 5 bases, and the junction held 4 bases outside the gene matches. CDR3 sequence: CASSLVAGGLDEQYF. Written as DNA, the CDR3 is TGTGCCAGCAGCTTGGTAGCGGGGGGGCTGGACGAGCAGTACTTC.

This chain links TRBV6-5 with TRBJ1-2; TRBD1 matches 9 bases. CDR1 is MNHEY and CDR2 is SVGAGI in the germline V gene. The V segment lost 6 bases and the J segment 4 bases; nucleotides outside the gene matches: 3. The CDR3 has 13 residues. The CDR3 region is CASSPDRGYGYTF. CDR3 bases: TGTGCCAGCAGCCCGGACAGGGGCTATGGCTACACCTTC.